Listed here are 30 T cell receptor beta chains from one sample, sequenced in a study of human T cells and chemical hapten exposure. TCRdb ran MiXCR on the RACE reads and lists one entry per CDR3 protein. In the table there are approximately 69,000 distinct CDR3 sequences, around 10% of which are singletons. Time point noted: patch test 2, 6 weeks after DPC sensitization. Indicated treatment: therapeutic diphenylcyclopropenone sensitization with weekly scalp DPC. Sequenced material: whole blood, taken in connection with sensitization to the hapten diphenylcyclopropenone (DPC). These receptors all come from a woman aged 50 to 60 with alopecia areata. Some clones in this sample may be carry-over from other donors' samples.

This clonotype came up many times. V is TRBV19 and J is TRBJ1-4; D gene unclear. Trimming cost V 5 bases and J 8 bases, with 9 bases left between them. The CDR3 has 12 amino acids. Germline V gene data show CDR1 as LNHDA and CDR2 as SQIVND (reference sequence). CDR3 sequence (DNA): TGTGCCAGTAGTGTCCGAGGCGAAAAACTGTTTTTT. It yields the protein CASSVRGEKLFF.

This chain links TRBV20-1 with TRBJ2-1; the D is unclear. In germline, CDR1 is DFQATT, CDR2 SNEGSKA (reference sequence). V was pared by 5 bases and J by 5 bases, with 16 bases between. The length of the CDR3 is 14 residues. CDR3: CSASPGPPDNEQFF. CDR3 sequence (DNA): TGCAGTGCTTCTCCGGGTCCTCCTGACAATGAGCAGTTCTTC.

This clonotype was counted only a few times. CDR3 DNA sequence: TGTGCCAGCAGCTTAGTGGCGGGAGGCCCCACTCGCGAGCAGTACTTC. Protein sequence: CASSLVAGGPTREQYF. The rearrangement joins TRBV7-6 to TRBJ2-7, with 8 bases fitting TRBD2. The germline gives CDR1 SGHVS, CDR2 FNYEAQ. The CDR3 runs to 16 residues. V was clipped by 1 base and J by 6 bases; unmatched bases: 11.

This clonotype was picked up a small number of times. The chain joins TRBV29-1 to TRBJ2-4; the D call may be TRBD1 or TRBD2 (5 bases each). Germline V CDR1 and CDR2: SQVTM, ANQGSEA. V shed 6 bases and J shed 0 bases, with 6 bases lying between them. CDR3 length: 12 amino acids. Here the CDR3 DNA reads TGCAGCGTCGGGGCAGCCAAAAACATTCAGTACTTC. Its protein is CSVGAAKNIQYF.

The table lists this clonotype with a few counts. The chain links TRBV20-1 to TRBJ2-7; 14 bases align to TRBD2. J was trimmed by 3 bases and V by 3 bases; bases with no gene match: 4. The CDR3 extends over 15 amino acids. Germline CDR1 reads DFQATT; CDR2 reads SNEGSKA (reference sequence). The CDR3 is CSASGTSGRSYEQYF. CDR3 sequence (DNA): TGCAGTGCTAGTGGGACTAGCGGGAGAAGCTACGAGCAGTACTTC.

A few counts support this clonotype. CDR3 protein: CASSVLVLLSPDTQYF. CDR3 bases: TGTGCCAGCAGTGTACTAGTGCTCCTTTCGCCAGATACGCAGTATTTT. The chain has TRBV6-2 or TRBV6-3 and TRBJ2-3; possibly TRBD2 for D (5 bases). Germline V gene sequence: CDR1 MNHEY, CDR2 SVGEGT. V was trimmed by 5 bases and J by 4 bases, leaving 19 bases between them. This CDR3 spans 16 amino acids.

This clonotype appeared many times. The chain's CDR3 is CASSPGQATDTQYF. Here the CDR3 DNA reads TGTGCCAGCAGCCCCGGACAGGCAACAGATACGCAGTATTTT. This rearrangement joins TRBV11-3 to TRBJ2-3; 7 nucleotides match TRBD1. J lost 3 bases, V lost 5 bases, and 5 bases had no gene match. CDR1 is SGHNT and CDR2 is YENEEA in the germline V gene. The CDR3 spans 14 residues.

This clonotype was seen ten or more times. The chain couples TRBV3-1 to TRBJ2-3, with 12 nucleotides matching TRBD2. The CDR3 has 15 amino acids. V shed 3 bases, J shed 4 bases, and the junction held 2 bases outside the gene matches. Germline values: CDR1 LGHDT, CDR2 YNNKEL (reference sequence). The CDR3 nucleotides read TGTGCCAGCAGCCATAGACTAGCGGGAGCAGATACGCAGTATTTT. It specifies CASSHRLAGADTQYF.

At least ten counts were recorded for this clonotype. This chain connects TRBV12-3 or TRBV12-4 to TRBJ2-1; D uncertain. This CDR3 has 11 residues. Trimming removed 3 bases at V and 9 bases at J, with 6 bases between. The DNA for the CDR3 is TGTGCCAGCAGTTTTGGTCTTGAGCAGTTCTTC. It is translated as CASSFGLEQFF.

This clonotype has a count of ten or more. The J gene is TRBJ2-7, the V gene TRBV21-1; the table assigns TRBD2, which was not confirmed against the DNA. TRBV21-1 is marked as a pseudogene. The CDR3 spans 16 residues. The CDR3 loop is CASREASGIWRYEQYF. The CDR3 DNA sequence: TGTGCCAGCAGAGAGGCTAGCGGGATCTGGCGCTACGAGCAGTACTTC.

The chain couples TRBV11-2 to TRBJ2-5; D is unclear. The length of the CDR3 is 17 residues. Per the germline V gene, CDR1 is SGHAT and CDR2 is FQNNGV. Trimming shortened V by 3 bases and J by 2 bases, and 19 bases separated the two germline ends. In nucleotides, the CDR3 is TGTGCCAGCAGCTTTGGCCCCAAATACTCAGGACAAGAGACCCAGTACTTC. This sequence encodes CASSFGPKYSGQETQYF. The full variable domain, in which reference TRBV11-2 and TRBJ2-5 provide the parts outside the CDR3, is EAGVAQSPRYKIIEKRQSVAFWCNPISGHATLYWYQQILGQGPKLLIQFQNNGVVDDSQLPKDRFSAERLKGVDSTLKIQPAKLEDSAVYLCASSFGPKYSGQETQYFGPGTRLLVL.

The rearrangement links TRBV12-3 or TRBV12-4 to TRBJ2-1; D possibly corresponds to TRBD1 (5 bases). V was pared by 3 bases and J by 9 bases, with 9 bases between. The CDR3 consists of 12 residues. The CDR3 sequence is CASSFRVGEQFF. The CDR3 DNA reads as TGTGCCAGCAGTTTCAGGGTAGGTGAGCAGTTCTTC.

The rearrangement links TRBV9 to TRBJ2-7; D call uncertain. The V and J ends lost 5 bases and 7 bases respectively, with 16 bases between them. The CDR3 covers 13 residues. CDR1 and CDR2 from the germline V gene are SGDLS and YYNGEE. In DNA, the CDR3 is TGTGCCAGCAGTCCGGGTGAGGCGAGGGAGCAGTACTTC. Translation gives CASSPGEAREQYF.

The V and J genes are TRBV12-3 or TRBV12-4 and TRBJ1-4; D ambiguous. V shed 2 bases and J shed 4 bases, with 8 bases lying between them. The CDR3 is made up of 14 amino acids. The CDR3 sequence: CASSLRQSNEKLFF. DNA of the CDR3: TGTGCCAGCAGTTTAAGGCAGAGTAATGAAAAACTGTTTTTT.

This clonotype was seen repeatedly, ten times or more. This CDR3 reads CASSSLGDTQYF. CDR3 sequence (DNA): TGCGCCAGCAGCTCGCTTGGTGATACGCAGTATTTT. The chain recombines TRBV5-1 with TRBJ2-3; D remains ambiguous. The V end lost 3 bases, the J end lost 6 bases, and 8 bases lay between the germline ends. Germline values: CDR1 SGHRS, CDR2 YFSETQ. The CDR3 loop spans 12 amino acids.

The chain combines TRBV12-3 or TRBV12-4 with TRBJ1-4; D is unresolved. The CDR3 has 14 residues. The V end was cut by 7 bases, the J end by 2 bases, with 11 bases between. Written as DNA, the CDR3 is TGTGCCAGCAAAAGATCCCTGACTAATGAAAAACTGTTTTTT. Residues: CASKRSLTNEKLFF.

There are many counts of this clonotype. The rearrangement joins TRBV20-1 to TRBJ1-3, with D perhaps matching TRBD1 (5 bases). V shed 2 bases and J shed 4 bases, with 12 bases lying between them. Looked up from germline, CDR1 is DFQATT and CDR2 is SNEGSKA (reference sequence). The CDR3 is 14 residues long. CDR3: CSARSRRGGNTIYF. The CDR3 DNA is TGCAGTGCTAGAAGCAGGCGGGGCGGAAACACCATATATTTT.

This clonotype has ten or more counts. The rearrangement links TRBV29-1 to TRBJ2-3, with no clear D. This CDR3 contains 14 residues. The V end was cut by 8 bases, the J end by 0 bases, with 15 bases between. The germline V gene has CDR1 SQVTM and CDR2 ANQGSEA. In DNA form, the CDR3 reads TGCAGCTCGGCAGGCAGTACTAGCACAGATACGCAGTATTTT. Translating it yields CSSAGSTSTDTQYF.

This clonotype was counted ten times or more. The chain couples TRBV9 to TRBJ2-1; possibly TRBD1 or TRBD2 for D (5 bases each). CDR1 and CDR2 from the germline V gene are SGDLS and YYNGEE. V shed 7 bases and J shed 9 bases, with 20 bases lying between them. This CDR3 has 14 residues. CDR3 nucleotide sequence: TGTGCCAGCCAGAGGGGAGTGGGTGTTAGTGAGCAGTTCTTC. Amino acids: CASQRGVGVSEQFF.

This clonotype has at least ten counts. The CDR3 DNA sequence: TGTGCCAGCAGTGCCCGGACCGGGACAGGGATAGACTACGAGCAGTACTTC. Translated, it gives CASSARTGTGIDYEQYF. This chain uses TRBV2 with TRBJ2-7; 9 bases agree with TRBD1. The germline V gene has CDR1 SNHLY and CDR2 FYNNEI. Trimming removed 4 bases from V and 3 bases from J; junction bases left unmatched: 13. The CDR3 covers 17 residues. Using reference TRBV2 and TRBJ2-7 for the parts outside the CDR3, the full variable domain is EPEVTQTPSHQVTQMGQEVILRCVPISNHLYFYWYRQILGQKVEFLVSFYNNEISEKSEIFDDQFSVERPDGSNFTLKIRSTKLEDSAMYFCASSARTGTGIDYEQYFGPGTRLTVT.

This clonotype was detected only a few times. V and J are TRBV20-1 and TRBJ2-3, with TRBD1 matching over 7 bases. J was trimmed by 0 bases and V by 4 bases; bases with no gene match: 13. The CDR3 covers 17 residues. Germline assignment: CDR1 DFQATT and CDR2 SNEGSKA (reference sequence). CDR3 in DNA: TGCAGTGCTACCAACAGGGGAAGGAGGACTAGCACAGATACGCAGTATTTT. Residues: CSATNRGRRTSTDTQYF.

The table lists this clonotype with many counts. The chain uses TRBV6-2 or TRBV6-3 and TRBJ2-3; D unresolved. This CDR3 is 14 amino acids long. Germline lookup yields CDR1 MNHEY and CDR2 SVGEGT. V lost 2 bases and J lost 2, with 8 bases in between. DNA of the CDR3: TGTGCCAGCAGTTACGGTCAGCCCACAGATACGCAGTATTTT. Protein: CASSYGQPTDTQYF.

This clonotype was recorded at least ten times. The V gene is TRBV5-1, the J gene TRBJ2-7; 8 nucleotides match TRBD2. Germline CDR1 reads SGHRS; CDR2 reads YFSETQ. This CDR3 region has 14 residues. V shed 2 bases, J shed 2 bases, and the junction held 3 bases outside the gene matches. The CDR3 DNA follows: TGCGCCAGCAGCTTCGGGAGGGAACCCTACGAGCAGTACTTC. It is translated as CASSFGREPYEQYF.

This clonotype was detected only a few times. The chain couples TRBV20-1 to TRBJ1-1, with 7 bases identical to TRBD1. The CDR3 is 15 amino acids. From germline, CDR1 is DFQATT and CDR2 SNEGSKA (reference sequence). J was trimmed by 0 bases and V by 6 bases; bases with no gene match: 10. Here the CDR3 reads CSASSGRGLNTEAFF. The CDR3 DNA is TGCAGTGCCTCAAGCGGAAGGGGGCTGAACACTGAAGCTTTCTTT.

The genes are TRBV5-1 and TRBJ1-1, with a tentative D call TRBD1 (5 bases). Deletions cut 3 bases from V and 2 bases from J, with 8 bases between. Germline assignment: CDR1 SGHRS and CDR2 YFSETQ. This CDR3 is built from 13 residues. The CDR3 spells CASSSQANTEAFF. The CDR3 DNA reads TGCGCCAGCAGCTCACAGGCCAACACTGAAGCTTTCTTT.

This clonotype was seen a few times. Here the CDR3 reads CASSYTGVPYGYTF. DNA of the CDR3: TGTGCCAGCAGTTACACAGGGGTCCCTTATGGCTACACCTTC. The chain is built from TRBV6-5 and TRBJ1-2; 7 bases are a match to TRBD1. Germline trimming cut 2 bases from V and 5 bases from J; bases unmatched to any gene: 5. The CDR3 runs to 14 residues. Germline loops: CDR1 MNHEY, CDR2 SVGAGI.

The table lists this clonotype with a few counts. V usage is TRBV29-1 and J usage is TRBJ1-1; 12 bases are a match to TRBD1. This CDR3 spans 15 amino acids. The V gene end was trimmed by 5 bases and the J gene end by 5 bases; junction bases not matched to a gene: 9. Germline V CDR1 and CDR2: SQVTM, ANQGSEA. This CDR3 reads CSVTGTGGLGTEAFF. The CDR3 nucleotides are TGCAGCGTTACCGGGACAGGGGGCCTTGGGACTGAAGCTTTCTTT.

V and J are TRBV29-1 and TRBJ1-1, with D unresolved. The CDR3 spans 13 residues. V gave up 4 bases and J gave up 0 bases, with 9 bases separating them. Per germline, CDR1 SQVTM and CDR2 ANQGSEA. The CDR3 DNA reads TGCAGCGTTGTTCGGATCATGAACACTGAAGCTTTCTTT. This gives the protein CSVVRIMNTEAFF.

This clonotype has more than one count but fewer than ten. The rearrangement joins TRBV29-1 to TRBJ1-5; D unresolved. The CDR3 is 13 amino acids. Germline CDR1 SQVTM, CDR2 ANQGSEA. V lost 4 bases to trimming and J lost 5 bases, with 12 bases between them. CDR3 loop: CSVARGGDQPQHF. The CDR3 nucleotides are TGCAGCGTTGCTCGGGGTGGTGATCAGCCCCAGCATTTT. The full variable domain, with the rest looked up from reference TRBV29-1 and TRBJ1-5, is SAVISQKPSRDICQRGTSLTIQCQVDSQVTMMFWYRQQPGQSLTLIATANQGSEATYESGFVIDKFPISRPNLTFSTLTVSNMSPEDSSIYLCSVARGGDQPQHFGDGTRLSIL.

The rearrangement links TRBV7-2 to TRBJ1-2; D perhaps matches TRBD1 (5 bases). V was shortened by 5 bases and J by 3 bases, with 16 bases between the two germline ends. Germline-derived CDR1 and CDR2 are SGHTA and FQGNSA. The CDR3 totals 15 residues. CDR3 loop: CASSLAGGRDYGYTF. The CDR3 coding sequence is TGTGCCAGCAGCCTCGCGGGGGGAAGGGACTATGGCTACACCTTC.